The 25 T cell receptor beta chains presented below share a single source sample, sequenced in a study of regulatory T cells in long-lasting Graves disease. TCR beta libraries were built with iRepertoire HTBI primers and Arm-PCR of CDR3 regions. MiXCR was run by TCRdb on the multiplex PCR reads, yielding one entry per CDR3 protein. The sample has over 400,000 distinct CDR3 sequences, less than 15% seen once. The time point here: newly diagnosed GD, antithyroid drugs for less than 3 months. With RNA extracted from PBMCs as input, the TCR library was made. This same sample was also part of a study on T cells in Graves' hyperthyroidism and ophthalmopathy.

Source: peripheral blood mononuclear cells (PBMCs), taken at new diagnosis, from a patient treated with antithyroid drugs. These receptors were collected from a woman aged 45-65 years with Graves disease.

The V gene is TRBV29-1, the J gene TRBJ2-5; perhaps TRBD2 as D (6 bases). The CDR3 totals 16 residues. Germline V lookup: CDR1 SQVTM, CDR2 ANQGSEA. Trimming took off 3 bases at V and 4 bases at J, with 21 bases between the two ends. CDR3 protein: CSVEVPLLAGGETQYF. CDR3 sequence (DNA): TGCAGCGTTGAGGTTCCTCTGTTAGCCGGGGGAGAGACCCAGTACTTC.

The table lists this clonotype with many counts. The chain couples TRBV5-4 to TRBJ2-3; D might be TRBD1 or TRBD2, each matching 5 bases. V shed 6 bases and J shed 0 bases, with 14 bases lying between them. The germline CDR1 and CDR2 sequences are SGHNT and YYREEE (reference sequence). The CDR3 is made up of 15 amino acids. CDR3: CASTQGVASTDTQYF. The CDR3 DNA follows: TGTGCCAGCACCCAGGGAGTTGCTAGCACAGATACGCAGTATTTT.

CDR3 region: CASSDAGLAAHYEQYF. CDR3 nucleotide sequence: TGTGCCAGCAGCGATGCGGGACTAGCGGCCCACTACGAGCAGTACTTC. This sequence joins TRBV28 and TRBJ2-7; 11 bases align to TRBD2. The CDR3 sequence is 16 residues long. Germline assignment: CDR1 MDHEN and CDR2 SYDVKM. J was trimmed by 3 bases and V by 6 bases; bases with no gene match: 10.

This sequence joins TRBV4-1 and TRBJ2-3; 12 nucleotides match TRBD2. This CDR3 has 17 residues. CDR1 and CDR2 from the germline V gene are MGHRA and YSYEKL. V lost 3 bases and J lost 6; bases outside the gene matches: 10. The CDR3 sequence is CASSHETSGRGWDTQYF. The CDR3 DNA reads as TGCGCCAGCAGCCATGAGACTAGCGGGAGAGGTTGGGATACGCAGTATTTT.

The sample holds many counts of this clonotype. V is TRBV10-3 and J is TRBJ2-1, with TRBD2 identical over 13 bases. Germline lookup yields CDR1 ENHRY and CDR2 SYGVKD. Losses at the gene ends were 3 bases for V and 0 bases for J; bases not matched to a gene: 8. This CDR3 has 19 amino acids. The CDR3 DNA is TGTGCCATCAGTGACCGGACTAGCGGGAGAGGCGGCTCCTACAATGAGCAGTTCTTC. Residues: CAISDRTSGRGGSYNEQFF.

This clonotype was detected only a few times. The CDR3 sequence is CASSPRTDQPQHF. Here the CDR3 DNA reads TGTGCCAGCTCACCACGAACCGATCAGCCCCAGCATTTT. This chain uses TRBV18 with TRBJ1-5; D remains ambiguous. The length of the CDR3 is 13 residues. CDR1 is KGHSH, CDR2 LQKENI, per germline. V gave up 1 base and J gave up 5 bases, with 6 bases separating them.

V is TRBV9 and J is TRBJ2-7; D may be TRBD2 (6 bases). CDR3 length: 16 amino acids. Trimming removed 0 bases at V and 2 bases at J, with 15 bases between. Germline V gene sequence: CDR1 SGDLS, CDR2 YYNGEE. Here the CDR3 DNA reads TGTGCCAGCAGCGTAGGGCCGGGAGCGCGGGCCTACGAGCAGTACTTC. Its translation is CASSVGPGARAYEQYF.

This clonotype came up many times. The rearrangement uses TRBV6-1 and TRBJ1-5, with 8 bases identical to TRBD1. In germline, CDR1 is MNHNS, CDR2 SASEGT. There are 17 residues in the CDR3. The V segment lost 6 bases and the J segment 0 bases; nucleotides outside the gene matches: 10. The CDR3 protein is CASSLQGGSYSNQPQHF. CDR3 coding DNA: TGTGCCAGCAGCCTACAGGGGGGCAGTTATAGCAATCAGCCCCAGCATTTT.

This clonotype was seen many times. This rearrangement joins TRBV20-1 to TRBJ2-7; D is possibly TRBD2 (5 bases). The CDR3 sequence is 13 residues long. Germline-derived CDR1 and CDR2 are DFQATT and SNEGSKA (reference sequence). V lost 6 bases and J lost 5, with 17 bases in between. This CDR3 is CSASPGFGDEQYF. The CDR3 bases are TGCAGTGCCTCACCGGGGTTTGGCGACGAGCAGTACTTC.

About this clonotype itself: Given a far larger clone just one base away, this is likely a sequencing read error. V gene TRBV12-3 or TRBV12-4 combines with J gene TRBJ2-1, with TRBD2 matching 10 bases. The DNA matches TRBJ2-7 better at its end, which makes the J call doubtful. The CDR3 is 16 amino acids. Here the CDR3 DNA reads TGTGCCAGCAGTTTAGCCGGGGCTAGCGGGAGTTACGAGCAGTACTTC. Translation: CASSLAGASGSYEQYF.

In this sample, this clonotype turned up a few times. This rearrangement joins TRBV27 to TRBJ2-1, with D perhaps TRBD2 (5 bases). The CDR3 consists of 14 residues. Germline CDR1 MNHEY, CDR2 SMNVEV (reference sequence). Between the trimmed V and J ends, which lost 2 bases and 5 bases, there was a span of 10 bases. This CDR3 reads CASSLLAIHNEQFF. In nucleotides, the CDR3 is TGTGCCAGCAGTTTACTAGCAATACACAATGAGCAGTTCTTC.

In its sample, this clonotype was seen many times. Germline is not matched at one junction end, which may reflect a read error. The rearrangement joins TRBV5-1 to TRBJ1-5, with D perhaps TRBD1 (5 bases). Looked up from germline, CDR1 is SGHRS and CDR2 is YFSETQ. CDR3 length: 15 residues. The CDR3 DNA reads as TGTGCCAGCAGCTTAGTTGGGGGAAGCAATCAGCCCCAGCATTTT. Protein: CASSLVGGSNQPQHF.

This clonotype was counted only a few times. The chain couples TRBV11-3 to TRBJ2-7; D not resolved. This CDR3 has 15 residues. Germline CDR1 is SGHNT and CDR2 is YENEEA. V was trimmed by 4 bases and J by 6 bases, leaving 19 bases between them. The CDR3 DNA follows: TGTGCCAGCAGCTCGAAGCCCGGGTTTTCGACCGAGCAGTACTTC. Translating it yields CASSSKPGFSTEQYF.

A few counts support this clonotype. This chain links TRBV4-1 with TRBJ2-3; 11 bases map to TRBD2. This CDR3 is built from 17 residues. The germline V gene encodes CDR1 MGHRA and CDR2 YSYEKL. V lost 0 bases to trimming and J lost 2 bases; unmatched junction nucleotides: 4. CDR3 region: CASSQDGTSGYTDTQYF. DNA for the CDR3: TGCGCCAGCAGCCAAGATGGGACTAGCGGTTACACAGATACGCAGTATTTT.

The V gene is TRBV20-1, the J gene TRBJ2-1, with D perhaps matching TRBD2 (5 bases). There are 13 residues in the CDR3. With 8 bases removed from V and 1 base from J, the gap between germline ends came to 12 bases. Germline CDR1 reads DFQATT; CDR2 reads SNEGSKA (reference sequence). CDR3 amino acids: CSSPADSYNEQFF. In DNA form, the CDR3 reads TGCAGTAGCCCAGCGGATTCCTACAATGAGCAGTTCTTC.

DNA of the CDR3: TGTGCCAGCGGGTTAGGTGTCCGCGAGACCCAGTACTTC. Translating it yields CASGLGVRETQYF. The chain is built from TRBV6-1 and TRBJ2-5; D not certain. V lost 8 bases and J lost 5, with 15 bases in between. This CDR3 contains 13 residues. CDR1 and CDR2 (germline): MNHNS, SASEGT.

There are many counts of this clonotype. The chain recombines TRBV28 with TRBJ1-5; 8 nucleotides match TRBD1. Germline V CDR1 and CDR2: MDHEN, SYDVKM. V lost 1 base to trimming and J lost 6 bases; unmatched junction nucleotides: 14. This CDR3 has 18 amino acids. DNA for the CDR3: TGTGCCAGCAGTTTATTATATTTCGGGCAGGGGGCAGGTCAGCCCCAGCATTTT. This sequence encodes CASSLLYFGQGAGQPQHF.

The CDR3 loop is CAWSLVGQPSYEQYF. CDR3 in DNA: TGTGCCTGGAGCCTAGTAGGGCAACCGTCCTACGAGCAGTACTTC. The V and J genes are TRBV30 and TRBJ2-7; D remains ambiguous. V gave up 3 bases and J gave up 1 base, with 16 bases separating them. The V gene's germline CDR1 is GTSNPN and CDR2 SVGIG (reference sequence). CDR3 length: 15 residues.

This clonotype was seen at least ten times. This sequence joins TRBV13 and TRBJ2-1; D is undetermined. V lost 10 bases and J 4 bases, leaving 17 bases between the germline ends. CDR3 length equals 14 residues. CDR1 and CDR2 from the germline V gene are PRHDT and FYEKMQ (reference sequence). CDR3 in DNA: TGTGCCACCCACCCTAGTGGTAGGTACAATGAGCAGTTCTTC. Translating it yields CATHPSGRYNEQFF.

This clonotype has a handful of counts. This chain uses TRBV24-1 with TRBJ2-3; 9 positions match TRBD2. Unmatched junction bases numbered 7, after V lost 1 base and J lost 6 bases. This CDR3 contains 16 residues. Germline loops: CDR1 KGHDR, CDR2 SFDVKD. The CDR3 protein is CATSDFGREGPDTQYF. The CDR3 DNA is TGTGCCACCAGTGATTTTGGGCGGGAGGGCCCGGATACGCAGTATTTT.

This rearrangement joins TRBV20-1 to TRBJ2-1; TRBD2 agrees at 10 bases. Germline CDR1 is DFQATT and CDR2 is SNEGSKA (reference sequence). CDR3 size: 14 residues. Germline trimming cut 6 bases from V and 5 bases from J; bases unmatched to any gene: 7. Here the CDR3 reads CSATGTSEDNEQFF. The DNA for the CDR3 is TGCAGTGCCACCGGGACTAGCGAAGACAATGAGCAGTTCTTC.

This clonotype appeared many times. This chain connects TRBV18 to TRBJ2-1; no firm D call. The V gene's germline CDR1 is KGHSH and CDR2 LQKENI. The CDR3 runs to 14 residues. V lost 0 bases and J lost 7, with 10 bases in between. The CDR3 nucleotides are TGTGCCAGCTCACCACCGTCGCAGACAAATGAGCAGTTCTTC. Encoded protein: CASSPPSQTNEQFF.

This clonotype was recorded many times. The chain uses TRBV28 and TRBJ2-1, with TRBD2 matching 11 bases. J was trimmed by 7 bases and V by 6 bases; bases with no gene match: 11. The length of the CDR3 is 16 residues. Per the germline V gene, CDR1 is MDHEN and CDR2 is SYDVKM. The CDR3 here is CASSLGTSGGGNEQFF. In nucleotides, the CDR3 is TGTGCCAGCAGCCTAGGGACTAGCGGAGGGGGAAATGAGCAGTTCTTC.

This clonotype was observed at least ten times. The DNA for the CDR3 is TGTGCCAGCAGTTTGGGGCGGGAGGGTAATGAGCAGTTCTTC. Its protein product is CASSLGREGNEQFF. The chain employs TRBV28 and TRBJ2-1, with 9 bases that match TRBD2. Per germline, CDR1 MDHEN and CDR2 SYDVKM. V dropped 3 bases and J dropped 7; count of bases not matched to a gene: 4. The CDR3 loop spans 14 amino acids. Full variable domain (missing parts from reference TRBV28 and TRBJ2-1): DVKVTQSSRYLVKRTGEKVFLECVQDMDHENMFWYRQDPGLGLRLIYFSYDVKMKEKGDIPEGYSVSREKKERFSLILESASTNQTSMYLCASSLGREGNEQFFGPGTRLTVL.

V and J are TRBV6-1 and TRBJ2-7; maybe TRBD2 (5 bases). Trimming stripped 6 bases from V and 2 bases from J, with 14 bases between. Germline V CDR1 and CDR2: MNHNS, SASEGT. The CDR3 covers 14 residues. CDR3 in DNA: TGTGCCAGCAGCCGAGCGGACTTGGCCTACGAGCAGTACTTC. This encodes CASSRADLAYEQYF.